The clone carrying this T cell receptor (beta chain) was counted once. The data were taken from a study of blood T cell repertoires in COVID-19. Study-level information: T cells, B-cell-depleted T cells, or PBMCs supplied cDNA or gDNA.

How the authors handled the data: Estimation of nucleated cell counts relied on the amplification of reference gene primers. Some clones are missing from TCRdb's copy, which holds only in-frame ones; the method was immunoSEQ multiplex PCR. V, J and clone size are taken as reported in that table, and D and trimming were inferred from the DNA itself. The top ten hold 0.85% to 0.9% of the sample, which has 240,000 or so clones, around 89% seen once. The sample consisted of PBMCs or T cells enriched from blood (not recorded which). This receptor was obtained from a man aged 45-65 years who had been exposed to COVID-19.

CDR3 in amino acids: CASSQRGGAVDEQFF. CDR3 nucleotides: TGTGCCAGCAGCCAACGCGGGGGGGCCGTCGATGAGCAGTTCTTC. V usage is TRBV4-2 and J usage is TRBJ2-1; 9 nucleotides match TRBD2. V lost 2 bases and J lost 8; bases outside the gene matches: 7. The CDR3 covers 15 residues. The germline V gene has CDR1 LGHNA and CDR2 YNFKEQ.